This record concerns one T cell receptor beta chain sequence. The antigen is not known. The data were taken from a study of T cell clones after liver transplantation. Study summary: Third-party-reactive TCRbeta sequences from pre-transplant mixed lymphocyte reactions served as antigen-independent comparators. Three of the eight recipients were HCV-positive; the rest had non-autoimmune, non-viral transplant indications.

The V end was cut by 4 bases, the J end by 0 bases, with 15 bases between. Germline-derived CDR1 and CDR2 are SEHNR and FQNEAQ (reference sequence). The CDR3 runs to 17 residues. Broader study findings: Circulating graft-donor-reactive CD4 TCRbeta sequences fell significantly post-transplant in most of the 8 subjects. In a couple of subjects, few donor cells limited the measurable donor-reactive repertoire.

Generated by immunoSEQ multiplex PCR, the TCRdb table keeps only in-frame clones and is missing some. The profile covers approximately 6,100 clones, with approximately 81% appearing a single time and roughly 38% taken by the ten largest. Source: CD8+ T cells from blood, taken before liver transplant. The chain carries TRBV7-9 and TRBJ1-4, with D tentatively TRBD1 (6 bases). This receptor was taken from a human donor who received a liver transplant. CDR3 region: CASSSSKEGATNEKLFF. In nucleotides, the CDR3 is TGTGCCAGCAGCTCCTCGAAAGAGGGGGCAACTAATGAAAAACTGTTTTTT.